The text below deals with one T cell receptor (beta chain). This CDR3 is also generated by other DNA sequences in the sample. Sequencing was performed with immunoSEQ multiplex PCR; in TCRdb, only in-frame clones are kept and a portion is missing. The profile shows some 45,000 clones, approximately 80% of them singletons. The data were obtained in a study of blood T cell repertoires in COVID-19. Germline trimming cut 5 bases from V and 7 bases from J; bases unmatched to any gene: 8. Germline assignment: CDR1 MGHRA and CDR2 YSYEKL. This CDR3 is 16 amino acids long. The TCR sequence derives from a man in his 70s with active or convalescent COVID-19. The sample was peripheral blood. The gene calls are TRBV4-1 and TRBJ2-1; TRBD2 aligns across 13 bases. The CDR3: CASSFAGTSGENEQFF. The CDR3, as DNA: TGCGCCAGCAGCTTTGCCGGGACTAGCGGGGAAAATGAGCAGTTCTTC.